Only one count was recorded for the clone carrying this TCR beta chain. Antigen unknown. The data were obtained in a study of shared clonotypes between healthy human individuals. Overall study results and limits: Sequencing depth was predicted to influence how clonotypes are shared among donors. Naive subsets generally had larger estimated richness than memory subsets.

Clones were read by immunoSEQ multiplex PCR, and TCRdb kept only the in-frame ones, dropping some. The table lists approximately 980,000 clones, approximately 80% of them singletons, with approximately 1.5% in the top ten. Everyone who donated was a Caucasian adult who lived in Nashville, Tennessee. V was pared by 4 bases and J by 7 bases, with 17 bases between. From germline, CDR1 is SGHKS and CDR2 YYEKEE (reference sequence). The CDR3 length is 14 residues. The chain combines TRBV5-5 with TRBJ2-5; tentatively, D is TRBD2 (6 bases). The sample taken for sequencing was memory CD4+ T cells sorted from blood. The subset was: CD45RA-negative fraction. The TCR was taken from a man younger than 35 in good health. CDR3 nucleotide sequence: TGTGCCAGCAGCATGGGCCAGGCGGAGGGGACCCAGTACTTC. This codes for CASSMGQAEGTQYF. The full variable domain, in which reference TRBV5-5 and TRBJ2-5 provide the parts outside the CDR3, is DAGVTQSPTHLIKTRGQQVTLRCSPISGHKSVSWYQQVLGQGPQFIFQYYEKEERGRGNFPDRFSARQFPNYSSELNVNALLLGDSALYLCASSMGQAEGTQYFGPGTRLLVL.